This T cell receptor beta chain was captured by sequencing in a study of post-analysis software for immune sequencing data. For the study at large: Relapsing-remitting, secondary progressive and progressive-relapsing multiple sclerosis were all included among the disease courses. Study-wide results and limits: For normalized Chao1 diversity, multiple sclerosis patients scored significantly lower than controls did.

The TCR beta cDNA libraries contained unique molecular identifiers. Approximately 0.5 million cDNA molecules were recovered from an input of roughly 0.85 to 10 million T cells. TCRdb analysed the PCR reads with MiXCR anew, one entry per CDR3 protein. The sample has some 240,000 distinct CDR3 sequences; approximately 34% are singletons. A few counts support this clonotype. Its antigen is as yet unknown. Sequencing was carried out using blood. The receptor's source is a girl aged 10 to 17 with multiple sclerosis.

The CDR3 DNA is TGTGCCAGCAGCCGGATGCGACAGGACACCGGGGAGCTGTTTTTT. This gives the protein CASSRMRQDTGELFF. V usage is TRBV7-2 and J usage is TRBJ2-2; weak D call: TRBD1 (6 bases). The CDR3 consists of 15 residues. Between the trimmed V and J ends, which lost 5 bases and 3 bases, there was a span of 13 bases. The germline V gene encodes CDR1 SGHTA and CDR2 FQGNSA. Full variable domain (rest looked up from reference TRBV7-2 and TRBJ2-2): GAGVSQSPSNKVTEKGKDVELRCDPISGHTALYWYRQSLGQGLEFLIYFQGNSAPDKSGLPSDRFSAERTGGSVSTLTIQRTQQEDSAVYLCASSRMRQDTGELFFGEGSRLTVL.